The following is a T cell receptor beta chain sequence with its context. The data are from a study of blood T cell repertoires in COVID-19. Whole-study context: PBMCs, B-cell-depleted T cells, or T cells were the source of the cDNA or gDNA that made up the material.

TCRdb keeps only in-frame clones here, not all; method: immunoSEQ multiplex PCR. The sample consists of approximately 500,000 clones, roughly nine tenths of them appearing once. Germline CDR1 reads LGHDT; CDR2 reads YNNKEL (reference sequence). V was pared by 1 base and J by 0 bases, with 6 bases between. This CDR3 comprises 14 residues. During active infection, Seattle patients enrolled and were then monitored through disease. The sequence was obtained from a woman aged 50 to 60 with COVID-19, enrolled during active disease. The J gene is TRBJ1-1, the V gene TRBV3-1 (or the pseudogene TRBV3-2); D gene unclear. Sequenced material: peripheral blood. Written as DNA, the CDR3 is TGTGCCAGCAGCCAAGGAGGGCTGAACACTGAAGCTTTCTTT. Residues: CASSQGGLNTEAFF.